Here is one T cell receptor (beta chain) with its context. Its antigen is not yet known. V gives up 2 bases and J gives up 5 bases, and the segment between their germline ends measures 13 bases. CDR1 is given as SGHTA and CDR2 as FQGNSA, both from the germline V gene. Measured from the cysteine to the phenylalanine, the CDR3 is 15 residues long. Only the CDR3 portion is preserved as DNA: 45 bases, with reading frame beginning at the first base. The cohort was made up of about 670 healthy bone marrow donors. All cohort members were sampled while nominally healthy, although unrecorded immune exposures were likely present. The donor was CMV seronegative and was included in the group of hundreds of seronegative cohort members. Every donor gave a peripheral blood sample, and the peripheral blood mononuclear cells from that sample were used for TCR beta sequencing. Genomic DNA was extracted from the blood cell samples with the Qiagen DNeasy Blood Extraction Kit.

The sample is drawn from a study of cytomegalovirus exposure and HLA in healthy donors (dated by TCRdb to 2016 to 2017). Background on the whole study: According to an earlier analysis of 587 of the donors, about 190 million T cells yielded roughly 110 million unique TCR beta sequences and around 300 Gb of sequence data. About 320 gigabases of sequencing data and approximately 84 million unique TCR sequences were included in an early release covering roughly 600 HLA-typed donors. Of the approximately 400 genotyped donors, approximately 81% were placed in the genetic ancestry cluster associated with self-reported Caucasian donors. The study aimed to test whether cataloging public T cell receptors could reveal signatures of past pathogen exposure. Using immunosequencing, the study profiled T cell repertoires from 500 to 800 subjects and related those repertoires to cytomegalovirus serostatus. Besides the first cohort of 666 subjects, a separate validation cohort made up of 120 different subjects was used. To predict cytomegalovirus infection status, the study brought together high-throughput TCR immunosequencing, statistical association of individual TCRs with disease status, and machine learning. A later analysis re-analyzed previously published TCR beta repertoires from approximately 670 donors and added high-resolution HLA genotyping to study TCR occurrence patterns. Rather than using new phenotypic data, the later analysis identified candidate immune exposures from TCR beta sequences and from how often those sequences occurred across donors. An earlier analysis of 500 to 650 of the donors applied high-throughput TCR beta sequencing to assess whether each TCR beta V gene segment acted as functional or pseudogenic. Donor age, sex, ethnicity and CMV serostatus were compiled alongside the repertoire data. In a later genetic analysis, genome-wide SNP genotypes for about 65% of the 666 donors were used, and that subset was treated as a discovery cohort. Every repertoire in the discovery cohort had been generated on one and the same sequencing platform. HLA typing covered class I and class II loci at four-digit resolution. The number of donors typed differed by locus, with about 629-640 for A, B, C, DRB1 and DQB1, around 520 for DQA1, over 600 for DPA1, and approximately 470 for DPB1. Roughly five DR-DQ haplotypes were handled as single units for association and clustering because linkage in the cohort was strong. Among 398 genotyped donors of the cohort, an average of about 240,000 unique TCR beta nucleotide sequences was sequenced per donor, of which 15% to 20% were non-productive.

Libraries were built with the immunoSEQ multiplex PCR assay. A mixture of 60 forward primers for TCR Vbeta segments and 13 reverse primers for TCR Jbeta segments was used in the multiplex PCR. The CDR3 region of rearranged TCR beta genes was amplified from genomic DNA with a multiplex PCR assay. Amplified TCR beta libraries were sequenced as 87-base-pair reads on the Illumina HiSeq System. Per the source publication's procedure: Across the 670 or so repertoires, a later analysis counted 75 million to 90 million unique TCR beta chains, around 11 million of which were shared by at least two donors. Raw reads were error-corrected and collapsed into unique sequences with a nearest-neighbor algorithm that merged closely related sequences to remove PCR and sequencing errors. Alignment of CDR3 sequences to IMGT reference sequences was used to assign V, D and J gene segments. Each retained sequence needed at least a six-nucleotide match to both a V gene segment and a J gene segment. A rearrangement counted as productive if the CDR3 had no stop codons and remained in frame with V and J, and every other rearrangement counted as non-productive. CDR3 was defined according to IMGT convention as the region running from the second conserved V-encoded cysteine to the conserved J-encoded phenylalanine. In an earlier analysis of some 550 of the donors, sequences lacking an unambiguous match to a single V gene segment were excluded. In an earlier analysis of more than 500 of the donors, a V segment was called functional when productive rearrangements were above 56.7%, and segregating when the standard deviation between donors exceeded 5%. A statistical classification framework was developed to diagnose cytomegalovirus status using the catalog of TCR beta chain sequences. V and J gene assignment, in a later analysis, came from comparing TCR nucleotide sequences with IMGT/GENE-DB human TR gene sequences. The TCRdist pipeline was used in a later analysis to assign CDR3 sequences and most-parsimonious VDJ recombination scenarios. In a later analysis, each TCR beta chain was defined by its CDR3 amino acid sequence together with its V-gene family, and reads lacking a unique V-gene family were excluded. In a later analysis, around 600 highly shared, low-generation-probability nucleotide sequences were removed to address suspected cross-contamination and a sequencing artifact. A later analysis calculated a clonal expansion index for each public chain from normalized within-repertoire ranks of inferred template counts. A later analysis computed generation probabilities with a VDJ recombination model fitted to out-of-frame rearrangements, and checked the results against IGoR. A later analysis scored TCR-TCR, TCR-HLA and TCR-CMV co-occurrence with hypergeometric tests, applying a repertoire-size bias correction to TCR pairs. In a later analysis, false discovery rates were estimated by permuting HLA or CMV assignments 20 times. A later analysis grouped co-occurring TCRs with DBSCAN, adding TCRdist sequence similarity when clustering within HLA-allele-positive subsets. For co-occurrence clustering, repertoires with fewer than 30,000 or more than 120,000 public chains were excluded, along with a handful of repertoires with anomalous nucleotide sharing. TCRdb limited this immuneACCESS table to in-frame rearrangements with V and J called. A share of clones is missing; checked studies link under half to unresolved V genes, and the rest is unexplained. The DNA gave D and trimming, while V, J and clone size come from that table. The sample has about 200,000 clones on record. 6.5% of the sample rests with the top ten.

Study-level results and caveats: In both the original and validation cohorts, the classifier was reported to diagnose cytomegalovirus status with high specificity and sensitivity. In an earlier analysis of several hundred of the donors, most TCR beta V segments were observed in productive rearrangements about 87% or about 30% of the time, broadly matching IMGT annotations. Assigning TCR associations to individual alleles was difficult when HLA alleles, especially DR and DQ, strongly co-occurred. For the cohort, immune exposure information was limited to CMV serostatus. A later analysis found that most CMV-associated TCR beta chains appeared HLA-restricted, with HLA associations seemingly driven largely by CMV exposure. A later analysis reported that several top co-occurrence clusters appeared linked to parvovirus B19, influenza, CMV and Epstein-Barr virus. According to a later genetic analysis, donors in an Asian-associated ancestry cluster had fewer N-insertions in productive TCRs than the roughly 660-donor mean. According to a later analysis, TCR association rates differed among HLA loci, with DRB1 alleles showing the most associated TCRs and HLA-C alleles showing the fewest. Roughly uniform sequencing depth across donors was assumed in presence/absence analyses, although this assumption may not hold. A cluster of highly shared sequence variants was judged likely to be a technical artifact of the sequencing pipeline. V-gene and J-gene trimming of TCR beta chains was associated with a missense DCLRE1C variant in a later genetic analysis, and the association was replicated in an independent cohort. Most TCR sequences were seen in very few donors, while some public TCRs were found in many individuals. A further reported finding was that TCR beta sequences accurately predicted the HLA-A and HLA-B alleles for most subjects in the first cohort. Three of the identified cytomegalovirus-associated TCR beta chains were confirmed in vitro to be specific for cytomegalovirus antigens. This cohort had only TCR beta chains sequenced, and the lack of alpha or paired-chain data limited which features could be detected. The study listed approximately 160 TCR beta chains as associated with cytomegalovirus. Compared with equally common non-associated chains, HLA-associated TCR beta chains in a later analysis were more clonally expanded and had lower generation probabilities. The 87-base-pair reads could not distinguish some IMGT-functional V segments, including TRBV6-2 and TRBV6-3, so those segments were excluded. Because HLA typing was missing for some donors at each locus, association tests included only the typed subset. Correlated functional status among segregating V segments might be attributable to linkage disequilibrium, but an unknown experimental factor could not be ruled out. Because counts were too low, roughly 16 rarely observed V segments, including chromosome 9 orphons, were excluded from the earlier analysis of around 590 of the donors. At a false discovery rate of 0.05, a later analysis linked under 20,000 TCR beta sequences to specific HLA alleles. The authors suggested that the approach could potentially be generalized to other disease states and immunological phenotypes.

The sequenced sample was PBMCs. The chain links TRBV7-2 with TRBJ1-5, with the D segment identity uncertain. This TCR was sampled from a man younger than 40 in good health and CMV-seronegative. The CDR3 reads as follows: CASSLWAMVDQPQHF. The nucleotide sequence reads TGTGCCAGCAGCTTATGGGCTATGGTGGATCAGCCCCAGCATTTT.